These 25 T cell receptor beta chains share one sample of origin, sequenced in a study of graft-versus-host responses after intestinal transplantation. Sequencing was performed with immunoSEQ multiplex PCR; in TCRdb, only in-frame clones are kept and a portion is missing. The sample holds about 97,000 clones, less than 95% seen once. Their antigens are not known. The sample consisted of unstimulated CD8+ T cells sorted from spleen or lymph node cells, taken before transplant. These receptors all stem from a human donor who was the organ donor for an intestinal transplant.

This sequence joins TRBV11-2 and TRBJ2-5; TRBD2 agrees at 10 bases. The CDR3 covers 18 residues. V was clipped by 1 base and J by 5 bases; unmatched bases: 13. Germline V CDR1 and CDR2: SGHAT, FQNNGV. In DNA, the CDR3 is TGTGCCAGCAGCTTAGCCTGCTTAGCGGGGGGATGTCCGGAGACCCAGTACTTC. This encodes CASSLACLAGGCPETQYF.

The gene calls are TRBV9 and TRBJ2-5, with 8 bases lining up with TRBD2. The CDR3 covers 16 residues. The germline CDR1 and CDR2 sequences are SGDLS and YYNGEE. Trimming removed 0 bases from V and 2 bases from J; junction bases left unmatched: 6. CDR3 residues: CASSVAGGMNQETQYF. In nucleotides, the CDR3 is TGTGCCAGCAGCGTAGCGGGAGGGATGAATCAAGAGACCCAGTACTTC.

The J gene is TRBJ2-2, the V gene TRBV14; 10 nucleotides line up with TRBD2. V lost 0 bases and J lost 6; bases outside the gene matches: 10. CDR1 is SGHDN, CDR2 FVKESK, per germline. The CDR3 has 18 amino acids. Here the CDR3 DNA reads TGTGCCAGCAGCCAAGATACGGTCCTAGCGGGAGACCCCGGGGAGCTGTTTTTT. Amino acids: CASSQDTVLAGDPGELFF.

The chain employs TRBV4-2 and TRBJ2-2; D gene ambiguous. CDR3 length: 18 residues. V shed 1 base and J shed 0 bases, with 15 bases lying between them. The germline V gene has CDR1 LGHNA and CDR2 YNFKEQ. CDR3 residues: CASSQVVAGGANTGELFF. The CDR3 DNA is TGTGCCAGCAGCCAAGTCGTCGCCGGCGGAGCGAACACCGGGGAGCTGTTTTTT.

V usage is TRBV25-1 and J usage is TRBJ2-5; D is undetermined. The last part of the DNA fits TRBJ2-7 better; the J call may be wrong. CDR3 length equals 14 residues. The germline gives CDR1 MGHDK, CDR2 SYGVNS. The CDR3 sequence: CASSDGPQADEQYF. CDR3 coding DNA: TGTGCCAGCAGTGACGGCCCCCAGGCAGACGAGCAGTACTTC.

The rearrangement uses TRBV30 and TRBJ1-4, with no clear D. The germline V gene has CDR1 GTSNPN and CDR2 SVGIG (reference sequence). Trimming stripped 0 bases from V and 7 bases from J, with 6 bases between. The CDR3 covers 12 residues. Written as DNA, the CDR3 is TGTGCCTGGAGTGTCATCGGTGAAAAACTGTTTTTT. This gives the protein CAWSVIGEKLFF.

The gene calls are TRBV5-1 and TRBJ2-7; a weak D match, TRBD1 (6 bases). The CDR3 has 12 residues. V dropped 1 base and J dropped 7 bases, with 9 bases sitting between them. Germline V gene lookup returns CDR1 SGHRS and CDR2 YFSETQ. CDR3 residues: CASSLSGTEQYF. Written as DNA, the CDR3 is TGCGCCAGCAGCTTGTCAGGGACAGAGCAGTACTTC.

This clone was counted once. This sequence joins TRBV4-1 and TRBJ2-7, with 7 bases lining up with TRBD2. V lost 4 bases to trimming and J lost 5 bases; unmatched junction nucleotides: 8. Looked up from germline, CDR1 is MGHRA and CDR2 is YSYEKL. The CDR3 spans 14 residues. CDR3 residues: CASSPWGGDHEQYF. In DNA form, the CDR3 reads TGCGCCAGCAGCCCTTGGGGGGGGGACCACGAGCAGTACTTC.

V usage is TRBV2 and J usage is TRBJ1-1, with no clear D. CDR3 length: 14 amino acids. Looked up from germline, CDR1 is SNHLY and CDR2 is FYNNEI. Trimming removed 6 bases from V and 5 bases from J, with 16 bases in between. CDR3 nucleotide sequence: TGTGCCAGCAGGAGACATGGAGGTGAGACTGAAGCTTTCTTT. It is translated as CASRRHGGETEAFF.

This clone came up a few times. This CDR3 reads CASSLVARTDTQYF. The DNA for the CDR3 is TGTGCCAGCAGCTTGGTAGCGAGGACAGATACGCAGTATTTT. V gene TRBV5-6 combines with J gene TRBJ2-3; the D gene is possibly TRBD2 (5 bases). The CDR3 loop spans 14 amino acids. The V and J ends lost 0 bases and 3 bases respectively, with 8 bases between them. CDR1 and CDR2 from the germline V gene are SGHDT and YYEEEE.

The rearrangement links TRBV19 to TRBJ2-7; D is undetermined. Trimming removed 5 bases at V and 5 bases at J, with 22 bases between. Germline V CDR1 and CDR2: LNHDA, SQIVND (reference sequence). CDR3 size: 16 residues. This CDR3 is CASSPTAEIAWDEQYF. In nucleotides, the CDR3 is TGTGCCAGTAGTCCGACCGCGGAGATAGCTTGGGACGAGCAGTACTTC.

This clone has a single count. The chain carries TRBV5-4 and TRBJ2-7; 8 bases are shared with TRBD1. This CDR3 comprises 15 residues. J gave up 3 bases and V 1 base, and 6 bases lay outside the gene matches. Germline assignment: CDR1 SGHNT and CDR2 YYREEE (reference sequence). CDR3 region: CASSLQGAFIYEQYF. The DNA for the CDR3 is TGTGCCAGCAGCTTGCAGGGGGCTTTCATCTACGAGCAGTACTTC.

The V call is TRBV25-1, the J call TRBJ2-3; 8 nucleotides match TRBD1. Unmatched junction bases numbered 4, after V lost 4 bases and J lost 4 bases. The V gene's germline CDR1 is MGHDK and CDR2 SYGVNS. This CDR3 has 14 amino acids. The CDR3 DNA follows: TGTGCCAGCAGTGCACAGGGGGGCCCAGATACGCAGTATTTT. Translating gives CASSAQGGPDTQYF.

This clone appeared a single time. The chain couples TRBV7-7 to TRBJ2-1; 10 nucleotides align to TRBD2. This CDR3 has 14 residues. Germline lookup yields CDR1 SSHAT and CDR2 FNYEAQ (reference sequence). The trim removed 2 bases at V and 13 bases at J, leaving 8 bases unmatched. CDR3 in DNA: TGTGCCAGCAGCTTAACAGCGGGGGGGAATAGCCAGTTCTTC. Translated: CASSLTAGGNSQFF.

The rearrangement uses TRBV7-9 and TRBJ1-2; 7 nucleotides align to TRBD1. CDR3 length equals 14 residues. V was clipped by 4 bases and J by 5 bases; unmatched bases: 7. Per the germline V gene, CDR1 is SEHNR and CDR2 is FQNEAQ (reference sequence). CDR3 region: CASSWGQLIYGYTF. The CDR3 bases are TGTGCCAGCAGCTGGGGACAGTTAATATATGGCTACACCTTC.

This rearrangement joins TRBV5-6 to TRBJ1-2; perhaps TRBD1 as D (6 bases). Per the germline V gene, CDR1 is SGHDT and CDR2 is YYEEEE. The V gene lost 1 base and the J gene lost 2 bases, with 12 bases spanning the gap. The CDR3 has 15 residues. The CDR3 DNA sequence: TGTGCCAGCAGCTTGATTTCAGGGGAGAACTATGGCTACACCTTC. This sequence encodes CASSLISGENYGYTF.

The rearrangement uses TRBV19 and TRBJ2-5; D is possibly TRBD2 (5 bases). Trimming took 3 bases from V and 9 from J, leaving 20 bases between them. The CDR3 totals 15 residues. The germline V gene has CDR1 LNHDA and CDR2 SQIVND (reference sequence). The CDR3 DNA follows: TGTGCCAGTAGTATTGTGTATGAGGGCCCGTTGGCCCAGTACTTC. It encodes CASSIVYEGPLAQYF.

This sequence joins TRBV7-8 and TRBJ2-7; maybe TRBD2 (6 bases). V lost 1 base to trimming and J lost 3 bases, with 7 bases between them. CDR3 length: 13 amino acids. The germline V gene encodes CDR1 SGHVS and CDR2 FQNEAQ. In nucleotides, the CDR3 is TGTGCCAGCAGCTTAGACGGGGGCTACGAGCAGTACTTC. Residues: CASSLDGGYEQYF.

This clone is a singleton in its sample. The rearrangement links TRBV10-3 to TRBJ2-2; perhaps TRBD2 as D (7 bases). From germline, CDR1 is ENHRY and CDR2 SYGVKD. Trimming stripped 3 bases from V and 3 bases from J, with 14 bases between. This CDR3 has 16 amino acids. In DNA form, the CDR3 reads TGTGCCATCAGTGACTGGGGGGGCCCATACACCGGGGAGCTGTTTTTT. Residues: CAISDWGGPYTGELFF.

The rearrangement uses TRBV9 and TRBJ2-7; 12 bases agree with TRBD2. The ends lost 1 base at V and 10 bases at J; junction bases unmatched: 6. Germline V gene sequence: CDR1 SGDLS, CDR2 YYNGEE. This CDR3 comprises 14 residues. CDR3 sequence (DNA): TGTGCCAGCAGCGTAACCGGGACTAGCGGGTCTCAGTACTTC. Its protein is CASSVTGTSGSQYF. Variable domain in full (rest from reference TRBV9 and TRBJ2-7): DSGVTQTPKHLITATGQRVTLRCSPRSGDLSVYWYQQSLDQGLQFLIQYYNGEERAKGNILERFSAQQFPDLHSELNLSSLELGDSALYFCASSVTGTSGSQYFGPGTRLTVT.

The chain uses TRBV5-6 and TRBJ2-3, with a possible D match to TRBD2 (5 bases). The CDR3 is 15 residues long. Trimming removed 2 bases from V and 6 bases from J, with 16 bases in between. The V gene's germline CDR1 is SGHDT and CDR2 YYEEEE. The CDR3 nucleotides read TGTGCCAGCAGCTTCTCTTACGGGGTTCGTGATACGCAGTATTTT. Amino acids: CASSFSYGVRDTQYF.

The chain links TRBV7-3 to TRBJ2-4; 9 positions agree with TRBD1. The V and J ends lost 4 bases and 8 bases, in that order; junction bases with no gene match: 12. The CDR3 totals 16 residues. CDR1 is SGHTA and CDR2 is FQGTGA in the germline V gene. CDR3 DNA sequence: TGTGCCAGCAGCTGGAGAGACAGGGGGGCAACATACATTCAGTACTTC. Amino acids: CASSWRDRGATYIQYF.

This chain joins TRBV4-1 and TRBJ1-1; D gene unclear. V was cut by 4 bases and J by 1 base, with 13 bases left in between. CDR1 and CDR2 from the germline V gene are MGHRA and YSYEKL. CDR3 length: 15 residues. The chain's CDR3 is CASSPLPRENTEAFF. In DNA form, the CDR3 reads TGCGCCAGCAGCCCCCTTCCTCGAGAGAACACTGAAGCTTTCTTT.

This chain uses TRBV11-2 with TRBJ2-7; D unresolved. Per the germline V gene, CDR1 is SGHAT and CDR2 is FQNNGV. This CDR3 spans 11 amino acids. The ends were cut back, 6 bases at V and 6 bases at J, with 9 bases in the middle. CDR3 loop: CASRRIREQYF. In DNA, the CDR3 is TGTGCCAGCAGGAGGATTCGCGAGCAGTACTTC.

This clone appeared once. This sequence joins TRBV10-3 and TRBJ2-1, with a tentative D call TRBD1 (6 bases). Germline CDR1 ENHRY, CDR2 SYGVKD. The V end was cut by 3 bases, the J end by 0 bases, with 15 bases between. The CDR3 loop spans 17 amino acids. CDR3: CAISDPGQGHSYNEQFF. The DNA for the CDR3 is TGTGCCATCAGTGATCCGGGACAAGGCCACTCCTACAATGAGCAGTTCTTC.